These 27 T cell receptor beta chains share one sample of origin, sequenced in a study of blood T cells in healthy people across ages. A second PCR of 7 to 11 cycles used a sample-barcoded 5' primer and a J-beta primer mix. TCRdb redid the calling of the 5' RACE reads with MiXCR, one entry per CDR3 protein. The sample has some 1.8 million distinct CDR3 sequences, roughly 43% seen once. The specimen was blood. These receptors were taken from a human donor in good health.

J is TRBJ2-3 and V is TRBV5-5; 13 bases agree with TRBD2. With 4 bases clipped from V and 4 bases from J, the junction kept 6 bases outside the gene matches. The CDR3 covers 16 residues. Germline CDR1 and CDR2: SGHKS and YYEKEE (reference sequence). The CDR3 loop reads CASSGSGLAGSDTQYF. The CDR3 nucleotides read TGTGCCAGCAGCGGATCGGGACTAGCGGGATCAGATACGCAGTATTTT. The whole variable domain, filled in from reference TRBV5-5 and TRBJ2-3, reads DAGVTQSPTHLIKTRGQQVTLRCSPISGHKSVSWYQQVLGQGPQFIFQYYEKEERGRGNFPDRFSARQFPNYSSELNVNALLLGDSALYLCASSGSGLAGSDTQYFGPGTRLTVL.

The chain is built from TRBV2 and TRBJ1-4, with D unresolved. Germline loops: CDR1 SNHLY, CDR2 FYNNEI. This CDR3 comprises 16 residues. V lost 5 bases and J lost 1, with 14 bases in between. The CDR3 nucleotides read TGTGCCAGCAGTACAAATCGGGTGGGAACTAATGAAAAACTGTTTTTT. It is translated as CASSTNRVGTNEKLFF.

The rearrangement links TRBV20-1 to TRBJ1-1, with D tentatively TRBD1 (5 bases). Germline V gives CDR1 DFQATT, CDR2 SNEGSKA (reference sequence). The CDR3 covers 13 residues. The ends were cut back, 6 bases at V and 3 bases at J, with 14 bases in the middle. The CDR3 region is CSATRGWDTEAFF. The CDR3, as DNA: TGCAGTGCAACAAGGGGATGGGACACTGAAGCTTTCTTT.

This chain connects TRBV12-3 or TRBV12-4 to TRBJ1-2; D may be TRBD1 (6 bases). The V end lost 7 bases, the J end lost 4 bases, and 10 bases lay between the germline ends. CDR3 size: 12 residues. Written as DNA, the CDR3 is TGTGCCAGCACCGAGGGGGTCTATGGCTACACCTTC. Protein: CASTEGVYGYTF.

This clonotype was detected a few times. This rearrangement joins TRBV4-2 to TRBJ2-1; 9 nucleotides match TRBD1. The CDR3 is 15 residues long. J gave up 7 bases and V 4 bases, and 8 bases lay outside the gene matches. Germline V lookup: CDR1 LGHNA, CDR2 YNFKEQ. The CDR3 DNA sequence: TGTGCCAGCAGCCTGGACAGGGGCGCGACTAATGAGCAGTTCTTC. Translating gives CASSLDRGATNEQFF.

Comment on this clonotype: The junction departs from the called germline gene at one end, perhaps through a read error. The V gene is TRBV7-2, the J gene TRBJ2-1; D not certain. Looked up from germline, CDR1 is SGHTA and CDR2 is FQGNSA. There are 15 residues in the CDR3. This CDR3 is CASSLSRSSYNEQVF. CDR3 nucleotide sequence: TGTGCCAGCAGCTTATCCAGAAGCTCCTACAATGAGCAGGTCTTC. Full variable domain (remainder filled in from reference TRBV7-2 and TRBJ2-1): GAGVSQSPSNKVTEKGKDVELRCDPISGHTALYWYRQSLGQGLEFLIYFQGNSAPDKSGLPSDRFSAERTGGSVSTLTIQRTQQEDSAVYLCASSLSRSSYNEQVFGPGTRLTVL.

The rearrangement links TRBV5-1 to TRBJ2-7, with D possibly called TRBD1 or TRBD2 (7 bases each). Germline assignment: CDR1 SGHRS and CDR2 YFSETQ. This CDR3 is built from 14 residues. V was clipped by 1 base and J by 9 bases, with 17 bases between them. The chain's CDR3 is CASSLPHDREGQYF. CDR3 bases: TGCGCCAGCAGCTTGCCCCACGACAGGGAGGGGCAGTACTTC. The whole variable domain, remainder taken from reference TRBV5-1 and TRBJ2-7, is KAGVTQTPRYLIKTRGQQVTLSCSPISGHRSVSWYQQTPGQGLQFLFEYFSETQRNKGNFPGRFSGRQFSNSRSEMNVSTLELGDSALYLCASSLPHDREGQYFGPGTRLTVT.

This clonotype was picked up a small number of times. The genes are TRBV7-2 and TRBJ2-3; a possible D gene is TRBD1 (5 bases). The germline V gene encodes CDR1 SGHTA and CDR2 FQGNSA. The CDR3 has 16 residues. V was clipped by 6 bases and J by 2 bases, with 18 bases between them. This CDR3 is CASSTKGNTHTDTQYF. CDR3 bases: TGTGCCAGCAGTACTAAGGGGAACACACACACAGATACGCAGTATTTT.

The genes are TRBV15 and TRBJ1-5; D gene uncertain. The length of the CDR3 is 17 residues. Germline CDR1 LNHNV, CDR2 YYDKDF (reference sequence). The V end was cut by 0 bases, the J end by 1 base, with 13 bases between. CDR3 loop: CATSRDLSYSSNQPQHF. The CDR3 nucleotides read TGTGCCACCAGCAGAGACCTTTCATATTCCAGCAATCAGCCCCAGCATTTT.

This clonotype has only a few counts. The chain carries TRBV6-1 and TRBJ2-1; TRBD1 might be the D (5 bases). Germline CDR1 reads MNHNS; CDR2 reads SASEGT. The CDR3 has 14 amino acids. V lost 2 bases and J 4 bases, leaving 9 bases between the germline ends. The CDR3 here is CASSEWGRYNEQFF. The CDR3 DNA reads TGTGCCAGCAGTGAATGGGGCAGATACAATGAGCAGTTCTTC.

The chain uses TRBV7-3 and TRBJ2-1; 8 bases are shared with TRBD1. The CDR3 covers 16 residues. Per germline, CDR1 SGHTA and CDR2 FQGTGA. The J segment lost 8 bases and the V segment lost 5 bases, leaving 14 bases of the junction unmatched. The CDR3, as DNA: TGTGCCAGCAGCCGATTACCAGGGGGCCTACGCGATGAGCAGTTCTTC. Translating it yields CASSRLPGGLRDEQFF.

This clonotype was detected only a few times. J is TRBJ2-1 and V is TRBV12-5; the match to TRBD2 covers 8 bases. The CDR3 extends over 16 amino acids. Per the germline V gene, CDR1 is LGHNT and CDR2 is FRNRAP. V shed 1 base, J shed 1 base, and the junction held 3 bases outside the gene matches. CDR3: CASGLGTSPSYNEQFF. CDR3 DNA: TGTGCTAGTGGTTTGGGGACTAGCCCATCCTACAATGAGCAGTTCTTC.

The chain uses TRBV3-1 and TRBJ2-3; D gene unclear. Germline V CDR1 and CDR2: LGHDT, YNNKEL (reference sequence). This CDR3 has 16 amino acids. Trimming took off 0 bases at V and 0 bases at J, with 10 bases between the two ends. The chain's CDR3 is CASSQDSMTSTDTQYF. The CDR3 nucleotides read TGTGCCAGCAGCCAAGACAGCATGACTAGCACAGATACGCAGTATTTT.

This clonotype came up a few times. The V call is TRBV7-9, the J call TRBJ1-5, with 12 positions matching TRBD1. Germline CDR1 SEHNR, CDR2 FQNEAQ (reference sequence). The trim removed 5 bases at V and 1 base at J, leaving 6 bases unmatched. This CDR3 comprises 17 residues. The CDR3 protein is CASSPTGQGASNQPQHF. The DNA for the CDR3 is TGTGCCAGCAGCCCAACGGGACAGGGGGCGAGCAATCAGCCCCAGCATTTT.

At least ten counts were recorded for this clonotype. J is TRBJ2-5 and V is TRBV18; D unresolved. CDR1 KGHSH and CDR2 LQKENI come from the germline V gene. V shed 3 bases and J shed 1 base, with 6 bases lying between them. The CDR3 spans 13 residues. The CDR3 is CASSPDGQETQYF. The CDR3 DNA reads as TGTGCCAGCTCACCCGACGGCCAAGAGACCCAGTACTTC.

This clonotype appeared a few times. J is TRBJ1-1 and V is TRBV20-1; the D is unclear. The CDR3 runs 12 residues. Germline lookup yields CDR1 DFQATT and CDR2 SNEGSKA (reference sequence). V gave up 3 bases and J gave up 3 bases, with 8 bases separating them. The CDR3 coding sequence is TGCAGTGCTAGTCCCGGGTACACTGAAGCTTTCTTT. Residues: CSASPGYTEAFF.

This clonotype has more than one count but fewer than ten. This chain joins TRBV7-8 and TRBJ2-7, with TRBD2 matching 9 bases. Looked up from germline, CDR1 is SGHVS and CDR2 is FQNEAQ. Trimming cost V 4 bases and J 0 bases; bases outside gene matches: 10. The CDR3 is 17 amino acids. CDR3 bases: TGTGCCAGCAGCTCATTGGCTAGCGGGGACTACTCCTACGAGCAGTACTTC. Protein sequence: CASSSLASGDYSYEQYF.

The V call is TRBV24-1, the J call TRBJ2-4; 8 positions match TRBD1. Germline loops: CDR1 KGHDR, CDR2 SFDVKD. J was trimmed by 9 bases and V by 4 bases; bases with no gene match: 10. CDR3 length equals 15 residues. The CDR3 here is CATSEASTGGGIQYF. The CDR3 coding sequence is TGTGCCACCAGTGAGGCTTCAACAGGGGGAGGCATTCAGTACTTC.

Details on this clonotype: Likely a read error: the CDR3 ends without its conserved phenylalanine or tryptophan. This chain connects TRBV27 to TRBJ2-7, with TRBD1 matching 10 bases. The J call may be faulty, since TRBJ2-5 better matches the DNA end. The length of the CDR3 is 15 residues. The germline V gene has CDR1 MNHEY and CDR2 SMNVEV (reference sequence). The CDR3 loop is CASSIRDRGGQTQYI. The CDR3 DNA follows: TGTGCCAGCAGTATCCGGGACAGGGGAGGGCAGACCCAGTACATC.

This chain connects TRBV6-1 to TRBJ2-5, with D hard to call. This CDR3 has 13 residues. V lost 7 bases, J lost 7 bases, and 16 bases lay in between. Looked up from germline, CDR1 is MNHNS and CDR2 is SASEGT. CDR3 region: CASNSNAGGTQYF. DNA of the CDR3: TGTGCCAGCAACTCAAATGCCGGTGGGACCCAGTACTTC.

The rearrangement uses TRBV7-2 and TRBJ2-5; 9 bases fit TRBD1. Near its end, the DNA agrees better with TRBJ2-7, so the J call may be wrong. The CDR3 loop spans 16 amino acids. Germline CDR1 and CDR2: SGHTA and FQGNSA. The CDR3, as DNA: TGTGCCAGCAGCCCTGGGACAGGGCCGGCAACCTACGAGCAGTACTTC. This sequence encodes CASSPGTGPATYEQYF.

This clonotype was counted only a few times. The chain employs TRBV5-5 and TRBJ1-6; no definite D call. Germline-derived CDR1 and CDR2 are SGHKS and YYEKEE (reference sequence). The CDR3 runs to 17 residues. V was shortened by 0 bases and J by 8 bases, with 18 bases between the two germline ends. This CDR3 is CASSLDRDGSNYSPLHF. In nucleotides, the CDR3 is TGTGCCAGCAGCTTGGATCGAGACGGTTCTAATTATTCACCCCTCCACTTT.

This chain links TRBV2 with TRBJ2-7; a possible D gene is TRBD2 (5 bases). The CDR3 is 13 amino acids. Germline lookup yields CDR1 SNHLY and CDR2 FYNNEI. V shed 3 bases and J shed 3 bases, with 9 bases lying between them. The CDR3, as DNA: TGTGCCAGCAGTGATGGGAGAAACTACGAGCAGTACTTC. Residues: CASSDGRNYEQYF.

V is TRBV29-1 and J is TRBJ1-1; D call uncertain. The CDR3 is 13 amino acids. The V gene's germline CDR1 is SQVTM and CDR2 ANQGSEA. V lost 6 bases and J lost 0, with 11 bases in between. CDR3 sequence: CSVIQNMNTEAFF. The CDR3 bases are TGCAGCGTGATTCAGAACATGAACACTGAAGCTTTCTTT.

The chain uses TRBV12-3 or TRBV12-4 and TRBJ1-5, with D possibly being TRBD1 (6 bases). This CDR3 has 14 residues. The germline V and J ends were trimmed by 5 bases and 7 bases, with 15 bases remaining between them. The CDR3 loop reads CASSRLQGGQPQHF. For the CDR3, the DNA is TGTGCCAGCAGTCGACTACAGGGAGGACAGCCCCAGCATTTT.

In this sample, this clonotype turned up a few times. This chain links TRBV5-1 with TRBJ2-1; 7 bases match TRBD1. The CDR3 totals 13 residues. The germline CDR1 and CDR2 sequences are SGHRS and YFSETQ. After removal of 0 bases from V and 7 bases from J, the junction contained 1 base not matched to a gene. The CDR3 loop is CASSLEQGNEQFF. The CDR3 nucleotides read TGCGCCAGCAGCTTGGAACAGGGGAATGAGCAGTTCTTC.

This clonotype has a count of ten or more. The chain uses TRBV11-1 and TRBJ2-4, with TRBD1 as a possible D gene (6 bases). The germline gives CDR1 SGHAT, CDR2 FQDESV (reference sequence). V lost 2 bases, J lost 4 bases, and 9 bases lay in between. This CDR3 is 14 amino acids long. In nucleotides, the CDR3 is TGTGCCAGCAGCTTACAGGGGTGGAAAAACATTCAGTACTTC. Its translation: CASSLQGWKNIQYF. The whole variable domain, remainder taken from reference TRBV11-1 and TRBJ2-4, is EAEVAQSPRYKITEKSQAVAFWCDPISGHATLYWYRQILGQGPELLVQFQDESVVDDSQLPKDRFSAERLKGVDSTLKIQPAELGDSAMYLCASSLQGWKNIQYFGAGTRLSVL.